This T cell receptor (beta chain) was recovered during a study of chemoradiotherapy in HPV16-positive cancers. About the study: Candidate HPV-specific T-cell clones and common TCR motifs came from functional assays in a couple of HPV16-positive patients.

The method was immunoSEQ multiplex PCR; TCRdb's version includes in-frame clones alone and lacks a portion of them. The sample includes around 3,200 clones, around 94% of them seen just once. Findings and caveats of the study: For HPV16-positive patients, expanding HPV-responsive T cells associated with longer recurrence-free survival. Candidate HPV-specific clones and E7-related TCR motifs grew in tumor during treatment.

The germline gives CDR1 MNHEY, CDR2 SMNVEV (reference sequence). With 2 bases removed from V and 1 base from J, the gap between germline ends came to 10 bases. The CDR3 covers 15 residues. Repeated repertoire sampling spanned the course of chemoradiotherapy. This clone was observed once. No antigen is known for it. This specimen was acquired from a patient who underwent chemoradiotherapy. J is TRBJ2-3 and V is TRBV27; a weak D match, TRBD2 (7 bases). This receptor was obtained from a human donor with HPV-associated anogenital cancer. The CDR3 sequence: CASSLTGGRTDTQYF. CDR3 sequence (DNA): TGTGCCAGCAGTTTAACCGGGGGGCGCACAGATACGCAGTATTTT.